This T cell receptor (beta chain) was captured by sequencing in a study of CD8+ T cells in alopecia areata. As for the study in general: Twice a day, 5 to 10 mg of oral tofacitinib was administered to treated patients. Dosing with tofacitinib proceeded for 6 to 18 months, followed by 6 months off drug.

Reverse transcribed after extraction, RNA yielded cDNA as the sequencing template. The repertoire was sequenced with immunoSEQ multiplex PCR; TCRdb's copy has only in-frame clones and lacks some. In the table there are around 50,000 clones, around 96% of which are singletons. Overall study results and limits: Scalp lesions, especially in alopecia totalis/universalis, had higher clonality than normal scalp.

The CDR3 extends over 13 amino acids. The germline V gene encodes CDR1 MNHEY and CDR2 SVGAGI. After removal of 6 bases from V and 4 bases from J, the junction contained 3 bases not matched to a gene. In regard to this clone: Its antigen is as yet unknown.

Sequencing was performed on CD8+ T cells sorted from blood, taken at week 0. This receptor was taken from a human donor with alopecia areata. The chain couples TRBV6-5 to TRBJ2-5; 9 bases line up with TRBD1. This CDR3 reads CASSRDRAETQYF. The CDR3 nucleotides read TGTGCCAGCAGCCGGGACAGGGCAGAGACCCAGTACTTC.